Listed below are T cell receptor beta chains from one sample, sequenced in a study of T cell responses to AZD1222 COVID-19 vaccine. Using immunoSEQ multiplex PCR, the repertoire was profiled, and TCRdb retains in-frame clones only, with some absent. The sample includes about 93,000 clones, roughly 89% of them seen just once. Sequencing used peripheral blood, obtained on day 0 of MenACWY control vaccination. The receptors originated from an adult in good health. Both conserved end residues are part of each CDR3. A D gene is named only where the DNA matches it firmly. Not all rows give a size; the values are once, few, many and, for expanded clones, a class.

few	TRBV3-1/TRBV3-2	TRBJ1-2	.	CASSQVNLGYTF	TGTGCCAGCAGCCAAGTGAACCTTGGCTACACCTTC
.	TRBV6-1	TRBJ2-2	TRBD1	CASSDGQGYTGELFF	TGTGCCAGCAGTGATGGACAGGGATACACCGGGGAGCTGTTTTTT
.	TRBV5-6	TRBJ2-1	.	CASSTNVGPGELYNEQFF	.
.	TRBV6-1	TRBJ1-1	.	CASSEGVDFTEAFF	TGTGCCAGCAGTGAAGGCGTTGATTTCACTGAAGCTTTCTTT
.	TRBV7-3	TRBJ2-2	.	CASSPQQTGELFF	TGTGCCAGCAGCCCCCAACAGACCGGGGAGCTGTTTTTT
.	TRBV9	TRBJ1-3	.	CASSGGTGGGNTIYF	TGTGCCAGCAGCGGGGGGACCGGAGGCGGAAACACCATATATTTT
.	TRBV30	TRBJ2-7	.	CAWSEAYEQYF	TGTGCCTGGAGTGAAGCCTACGAGCAGTACTTC
.	TRBV30	TRBJ2-3	.	CAWSSQRVVTDTQYF	TGTGCCTGGAGTTCCCAGAGGGTTGTGACAGATACGCAGTATTTT
.	TRBV2	TRBJ1-6	.	CASSEGSPLHF	TGTGCCAGCAGTGAAGGATCACCCCTCCACTTT
.	TRBV5-1	TRBJ2-6	TRBD1	CASSLTTGPGANVLTF	TGCGCCAGCAGCTTGACGACAGGGCCTGGGGCCAACGTCCTGACTTTC
.	TRBV2	TRBJ1-2	.	CASLRVSGPYGYTF	TGTGCCAGCTTGAGGGTGAGCGGCCCCTATGGCTACACCTTC
.	TRBV24-1	TRBJ2-1	.	CATYRDNEQFF	TGTGCCACCTACAGGGATAATGAGCAGTTCTTC
.	TRBV9	TRBJ1-1	.	CASSAIIGAGNTEAFF	TGTGCCAGCAGCGCTATCATCGGGGCAGGGAACACTGAAGCTTTCTTT
.	TRBV28	TRBJ2-1	.	CASSGGSYNEQFF	TGTGCCAGCAGCGGTGGCTCCTACAATGAGCAGTTCTTC
.	TRBV5-1	TRBJ1-2	TRBD1	CASSYGTGKANYGYTF	TGCGCCAGCAGTTACGGGACAGGAAAAGCTAACTATGGCTACACCTTC
.	TRBV28	TRBJ1-6	TRBD1	CASSLGQGNSPLHF	TGTGCCAGCAGTTTGGGACAGGGGAATTCACCCCTCCACTTT
.	TRBV7-9	TRBJ1-6	.	CASSLGGDSPLHF	TGTGCCAGCAGCTTAGGGGGGGATTCACCCCTCCACTTT